This T cell receptor beta chain is drawn from a study of CD8 T cells in ankylosing spondylitis (dated 2017 in TCRdb). Study-level background: The study set out to find disease-linked TCR variants by profiling T cell receptor beta repertoires in ankylosing spondylitis patients and healthy donors. The full study cohort comprised around 25 ankylosing spondylitis patients and roughly 110 healthy donors. Samples of peripheral blood were taken, and for ankylosing spondylitis patients, synovial fluid was collected as well. The study at large found these results: According to the report, matched synovial fluid samples from ankylosing spondylitis patients were significantly enriched for the disease-linked clones. Some motif variants had previously been reported in the synovial fluid and blood of reactive arthritis patients, which suggests shared mechanisms of disease initiation. A CD8+ phenotype was shown by the disease-linked clones, which were found at relatively low frequencies in peripheral blood. Blood from ankylosing spondylitis patients appeared to be characterized by a TCR beta motif composed of 7 to 9 highly homologous amino acid variants.

In the germline V gene, CDR1 corresponds to LGHNA and CDR2 to YNFKEQ. V is clipped by 8 bases and J by 0 bases, and the sequence between their germline boundaries is 15 bases long. The CDR3 covers 15 residues, taking in both the cysteine and the phenylalanine. Just CDR3 DNA is preserved here, 45 bases in frame from base 1. These reads were obtained on an Illumina HiSeq 2500. Quantitative 5'-RACE with molecular barcodes was the method used to prepare the TCR beta libraries. Per the original workflow: A new computational method based on a probabilistic model of VDJ rearrangement was used to identify disease-linked TCR variants. The public sequencing data were trimmed at Q25 with fastp and processed into clonotypes with MiXCR by TCRdb, which kept only in-frame beta chains. Duplicate CDR3 protein sequences are folded into a single record with the most common DNA and genes. TCRdb's processing, not the authors', yielded these V and J calls. The sample data list 200,000 to 250,000 distinct CDR3 sequences, and around 10% of these were observed just once. The ten largest clones take up 6% to 8% of the sample.

There are many counts of this clonotype. What antigen it recognizes has not been identified. No much larger clone exists at a distance of one base, and base qualities are not known. Sequencing used blood, either unsorted or a sorted T cell fraction (not recorded which). This clonotype originated in a male donor with ankylosing spondylitis or in good health (not recorded which). The chain links TRBV4-2 with TRBJ2-3; the D region possibly corresponds to TRBD2 (6 bases align). At the DNA level, the sequence is TGTGCCAGCGGGCTTAGCGGAGCCAGCACAGATACGCAGTATTTT. Its translation reads: CASGLSGASTDTQYF.